This is a list of T cell receptor beta chains from one sample in a study of blood T cells in healthy people across ages. MiXCR was run by TCRdb on the 5' RACE reads, yielding one entry per CDR3 protein. The data contain around 800,000 distinct CDR3 sequences, 20% to 30% of them singletons. This sample was shared with a second study, whose subject was T cells of mothers and their children.

Sample: blood. The receptors originated from a boy between 10 and 17 years old in good health. CDR3s leave out the opening cysteine and the closing phenylalanine or tryptophan. Clone size is not always given. Where it is, it says once, few, many or a class for expanded clones.

j_call: TRBJ2-1
clone_size: .
v_call: TRBV7-2
cdr3_aa: ASSFGAGVVEQF

j_call: TRBJ2-1
clone_size: few
v_call: TRBV3-1
cdr3_aa: ASSPATSGGLEF

j_call: TRBJ1-5
clone_size: few
v_call: TRBV5-1
cdr3_aa: ASSAQGGDQPQH

j_call: TRBJ1-2
clone_size: few
v_call: TRBV4-1
cdr3_aa: ASSPTPRQGSLYGYT

j_call: TRBJ1-2
clone_size: .
v_call: TRBV7-9
cdr3_aa: ASSLRYDGYT

j_call: TRBJ2-7
clone_size: few
v_call: TRBV20-1
cdr3_aa: SARDLRGAWEQY

j_call: TRBJ2-2
clone_size: .
v_call: TRBV6-5
cdr3_aa: ASRRGATGELF

j_call: TRBJ1-1
clone_size: few
v_call: TRBV20-1
cdr3_aa: SARDHRRTGGPEAF

j_call: TRBJ2-3
clone_size: few
v_call: TRBV24-1
cdr3_aa: AIGGLAGTITDTQY

j_call: TRBJ2-5
clone_size: .
v_call: TRBV4-1
cdr3_aa: ASSSPSGGSEETQY

j_call: TRBJ1-5
clone_size: .
v_call: TRBV6-6
cdr3_aa: ASSHRGGQPQH

j_call: TRBJ2-7
clone_size: few
v_call: TRBV5-1
cdr3_aa: ASSADSYYEQY

j_call: TRBJ2-5
clone_size: .
v_call: TRBV29-1
cdr3_aa: SVLLAPSGETQY

j_call: TRBJ1-5
clone_size: .
v_call: TRBV28
cdr3_aa: ASTTTANQPQH

j_call: TRBJ1-4
clone_size: few
v_call: TRBV5-1
cdr3_aa: ASSLGRLRKGEKLF

j_call: TRBJ2-5
clone_size: few
v_call: TRBV5-1
cdr3_aa: ASSWTSGGRPTQETQY

j_call: .
clone_size: few
v_call: TRBV9
cdr3_aa: ASSPGTSGGLGGEQF

j_call: TRBJ2-4
clone_size: .
v_call: TRBV11-2
cdr3_aa: ASSTVLAKNIQC

j_call: TRBJ1-2
clone_size: .
v_call: TRBV18
cdr3_aa: ASSGPKQVYGYT